The 7 T cell receptor beta chains reported below all come from one sample, sequenced in a study of blood T cell repertoires in COVID-19. Clones were sequenced by immunoSEQ multiplex PCR, and TCRdb holds only the in-frame ones, with some missing. Of over 100,000 clones in the sample, about 85% were seen once. Source material: peripheral blood. These receptor sequences come from an elderly man with acute or convalescent COVID-19.

This clone was seen a single time. The V gene is TRBV21-1, the J gene TRBJ2-3; TRBD1 is taken as the D call from the table, unchecked against the DNA. TRBV21-1 is a listed pseudogene. The CDR3 runs 19 residues. The chain's CDR3 is CASSKALFPGQGSTDTQYF. The DNA of the CDR3 is TGTGCCAGCAGCAAAGCGCTTTTTCCCGGACAGGGGAGCACAGATACGCAGTATTTT.

This chain uses TRBV20-1 with TRBJ1-5, with D hard to call. The V gene lost 3 bases and the J gene lost 4 bases, with 13 bases spanning the gap. Germline CDR1 and CDR2: DFQATT and SNEGSKA (reference sequence). The CDR3 covers 14 residues. The CDR3 sequence: CSASPTGGNQPQHF. The CDR3 bases are TGCAGTGCTAGTCCCACGGGCGGGAATCAGCCCCAGCATTTT.

The gene calls are TRBV7-2 and TRBJ2-2, with D possibly TRBD2 on 6 matching bases. There are 17 residues in the CDR3. V was clipped by 3 bases and J by 5 bases, with 19 bases between them. Germline-derived CDR1 and CDR2 are SGHTA and FQGNSA. CDR3 region: CASSFGPPGAWTGELFF. The CDR3 DNA is TGTGCCAGCAGCTTCGGACCGCCGGGAGCCTGGACCGGGGAGCTGTTTTTT. Full variable domain (rest looked up from reference TRBV7-2 and TRBJ2-2): GAGVSQSPSNKVTEKGKDVELRCDPISGHTALYWYRQSLGQGLEFLIYFQGNSAPDKSGLPSDRFSAERTGGSVSTLTIQRTQQEDSAVYLCASSFGPPGAWTGELFFGEGSRLTVL.

The chain joins TRBV11-2 to TRBJ2-3, with a weak D call TRBD2 (6 bases). The CDR3 has 16 residues. Germline CDR1 is SGHAT and CDR2 is FQNNGV. Trimming left V 3 bases short and J 2 bases short, with 15 bases between. The CDR3 DNA sequence: TGTGCCAGCAGCTTTCGGGGAGGCCTCGTCACAGATACGCAGTATTTT. It codes for CASSFRGGLVTDTQYF.

The table lists this clone with a few counts. This rearrangement joins TRBV5-1 to TRBJ1-1; unclear D gene. CDR3 length: 14 residues. V gave up 4 bases and J gave up 1 base, with 11 bases separating them. In germline, CDR1 is SGHRS, CDR2 YFSETQ. This chain's CDR3 is CASSPLGGNTEAFF. CDR3 coding DNA: TGCGCCAGCAGCCCACTCGGAGGGAACACTGAAGCTTTCTTT.

The gene calls are TRBV19 and TRBJ1-5; 7 bases align to TRBD1. The junction had 6 bases not matched to a gene; V was cut back by 7 bases and J by 3 bases. This CDR3 comprises 14 residues. Germline lookup yields CDR1 LNHDA and CDR2 SQIVND (reference sequence). CDR3 nucleotide sequence: TGTGCCAGTACGGTGACAGGGAACAATCAGCCCCAGCATTTT. Its translation is CASTVTGNNQPQHF.

This chain joins TRBV2 and TRBJ1-4; tentative D call: TRBD1 (6 bases). The germline V gene has CDR1 SNHLY and CDR2 FYNNEI. Between the trimmed V and J ends, which lost 8 bases and 8 bases, there was a span of 18 bases. This CDR3 spans 14 amino acids. The CDR3 DNA is TGTGCCAGCCATAAGGGGGTCTTAGGGGAAAAACTGTTTTTT. This sequence encodes CASHKGVLGEKLFF.